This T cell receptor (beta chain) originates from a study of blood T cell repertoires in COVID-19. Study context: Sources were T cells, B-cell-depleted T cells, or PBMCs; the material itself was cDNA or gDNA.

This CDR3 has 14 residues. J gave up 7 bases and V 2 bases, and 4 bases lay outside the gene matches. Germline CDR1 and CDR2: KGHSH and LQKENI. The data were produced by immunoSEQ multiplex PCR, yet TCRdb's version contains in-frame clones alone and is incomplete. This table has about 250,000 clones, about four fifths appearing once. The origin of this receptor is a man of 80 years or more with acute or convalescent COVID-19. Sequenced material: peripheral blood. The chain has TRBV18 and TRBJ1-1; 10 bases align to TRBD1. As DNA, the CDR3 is TGTGCCAGCTCACCAGGGACAGGGGCCTTTGAAGCTTTCTTT. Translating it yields CASSPGTGAFEAFF.